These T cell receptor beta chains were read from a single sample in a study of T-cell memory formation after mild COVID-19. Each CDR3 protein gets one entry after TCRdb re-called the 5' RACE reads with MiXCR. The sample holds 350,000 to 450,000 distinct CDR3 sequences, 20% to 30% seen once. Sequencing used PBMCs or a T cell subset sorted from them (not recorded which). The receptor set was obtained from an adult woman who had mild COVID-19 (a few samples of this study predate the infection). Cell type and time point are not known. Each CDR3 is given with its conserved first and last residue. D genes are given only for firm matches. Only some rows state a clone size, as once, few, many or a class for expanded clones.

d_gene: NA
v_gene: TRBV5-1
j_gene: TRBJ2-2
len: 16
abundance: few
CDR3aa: CASSLESGQNTGELFF
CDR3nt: TGCGCCAGCAGCTTGGAATCCGGCCAAAACACCGGGGAGCTGTTTTTT

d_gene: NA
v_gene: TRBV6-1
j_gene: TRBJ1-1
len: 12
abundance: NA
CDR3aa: CASSERNTEAFF
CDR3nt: TGTGCCAGCAGTGAACGGAACACTGAAGCTTTCTTT

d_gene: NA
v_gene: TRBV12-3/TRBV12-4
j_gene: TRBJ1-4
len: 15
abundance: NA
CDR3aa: CASSRGLTTNEKLFF
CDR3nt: TGTGCCAGCAGCCGAGGACTGACAACTAATGAAAAACTGTTTTTT

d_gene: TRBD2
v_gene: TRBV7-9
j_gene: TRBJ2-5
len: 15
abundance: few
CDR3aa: CASSLPAGGQETQYF
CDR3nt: TGTGCCAGCAGCTTACCAGCGGGGGGCCAAGAGACCCAGTACTTC

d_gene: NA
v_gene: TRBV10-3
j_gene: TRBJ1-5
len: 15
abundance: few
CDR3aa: CAISESVSSNQPQHF
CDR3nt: TGTGCCATCAGTGAGTCGGTCTCTAGCAATCAGCCCCAGCATTTT

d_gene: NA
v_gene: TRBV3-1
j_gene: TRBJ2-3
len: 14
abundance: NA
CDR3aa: CASSQWGVTDTQYF
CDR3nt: TGTGCCAGCAGCCAATGGGGAGTCACAGATACGCAGTATTTT

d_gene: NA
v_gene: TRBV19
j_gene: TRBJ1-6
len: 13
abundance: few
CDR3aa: CASKDSLNSPLHF
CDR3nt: TGTGCCAGTAAGGACAGCCTAAATTCACCCCTCCACTTT

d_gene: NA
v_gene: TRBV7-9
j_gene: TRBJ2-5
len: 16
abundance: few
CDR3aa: CASSSRLDGSQETQYF
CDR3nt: TGTGCCAGCAGCTCGCGCCTGGACGGGTCACAAGAGACCCAGTACTTC

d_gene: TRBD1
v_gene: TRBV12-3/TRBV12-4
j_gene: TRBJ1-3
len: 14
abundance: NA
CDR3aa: CASRMGTGGNTIYF
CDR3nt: TGTGCCAGCAGAATGGGGACAGGAGGAAACACCATATATTTT

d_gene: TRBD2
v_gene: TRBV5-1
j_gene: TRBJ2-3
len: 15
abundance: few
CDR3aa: CASSQRGGPTDTQYF
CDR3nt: TGCGCCAGCAGCCAGCGGGGGGGCCCAACAGATACGCAGTATTTT

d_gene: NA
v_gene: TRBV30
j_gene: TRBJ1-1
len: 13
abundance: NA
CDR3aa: CAWSVWLNTEAFF
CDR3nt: TGTGCCTGGAGTGTCTGGCTGAACACTGAAGCTTTCTTT

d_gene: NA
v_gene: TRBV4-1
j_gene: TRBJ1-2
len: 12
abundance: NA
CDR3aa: CASSQAQGGYTF
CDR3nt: TGCGCCAGCAGCCAGGCCCAAGGAGGCTACACCTTC

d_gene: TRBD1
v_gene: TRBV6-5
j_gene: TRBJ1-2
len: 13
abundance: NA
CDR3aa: CASSKTGGYGYTF
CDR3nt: TGTGCCAGCAGTAAGACAGGGGGCTATGGCTACACCTTC

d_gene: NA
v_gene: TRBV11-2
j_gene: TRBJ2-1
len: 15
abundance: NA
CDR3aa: CASSLRDSPYNEQFF
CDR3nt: TGTGCCAGCAGCTTACGGGACTCGCCCTACAATGAGCAGTTCTTC

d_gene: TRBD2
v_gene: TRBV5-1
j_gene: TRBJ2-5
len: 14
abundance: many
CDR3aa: CASSPQSGGKTQYF
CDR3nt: TGCGCCAGCAGCCCCCAGAGCGGGGGGAAGACCCAGTACTTC

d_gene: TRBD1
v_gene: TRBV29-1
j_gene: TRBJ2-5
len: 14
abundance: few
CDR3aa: CSARARTGGETQYF
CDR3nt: TGCAGCGCCCGAGCAAGGACAGGGGGCGAGACCCAGTACTTC

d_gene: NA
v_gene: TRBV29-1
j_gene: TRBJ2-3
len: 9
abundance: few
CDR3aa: CSVEDTQYF
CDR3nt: TGCAGCGTTGAAGATACGCAGTATTTT

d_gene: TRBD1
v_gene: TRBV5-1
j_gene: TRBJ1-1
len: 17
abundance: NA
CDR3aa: CASSPYGTGGSNTEAFF
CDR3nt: TGCGCCAGCAGCCCTTACGGGACAGGGGGCTCGAACACTGAAGCTTTCTTT

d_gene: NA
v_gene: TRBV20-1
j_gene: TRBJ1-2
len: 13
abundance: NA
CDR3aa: CSARAPGTYGYTF
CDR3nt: TGCAGTGCTAGAGCCCCAGGGACCTATGGCTACACCTTC

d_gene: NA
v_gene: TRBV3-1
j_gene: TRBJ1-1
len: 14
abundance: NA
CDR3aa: CASSQDQVNTEAFF
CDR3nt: TGTGCCAGCAGCCAAGACCAAGTGAACACTGAAGCTTTCTTT

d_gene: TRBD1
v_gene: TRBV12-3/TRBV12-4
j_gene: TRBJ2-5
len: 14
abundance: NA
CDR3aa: CASSLRQGSETQYF
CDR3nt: TGTGCCAGCAGCCTCCGACAGGGGAGCGAGACCCAGTACTTC

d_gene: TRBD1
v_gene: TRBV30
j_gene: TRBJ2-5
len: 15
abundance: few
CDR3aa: CAWSKRGQGTETQYF
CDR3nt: TGTGCCTGGAGTAAGAGGGGACAGGGGACAGAGACCCAGTACTTC

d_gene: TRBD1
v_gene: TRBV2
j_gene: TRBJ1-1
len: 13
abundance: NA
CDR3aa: CASSPRAGGEAFF
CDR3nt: TGTGCCAGCAGTCCCCGCGCAGGGGGTGAAGCTTTCTTT

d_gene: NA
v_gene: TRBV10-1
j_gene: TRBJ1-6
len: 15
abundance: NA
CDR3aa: CASKQGFPSDSPLHF
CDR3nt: TGCGCCAGCAAGCAGGGTTTTCCGTCTGATTCACCCCTCCACTTT

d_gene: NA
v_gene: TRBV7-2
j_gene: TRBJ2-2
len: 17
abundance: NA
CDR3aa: CASSFGSPIQNTGELFF
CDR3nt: TGTGCCAGCAGCTTCGGCTCTCCGATACAGAACACCGGGGAGCTGTTTTTT

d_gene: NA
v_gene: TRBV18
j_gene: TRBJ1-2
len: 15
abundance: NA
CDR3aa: CASSPIHKQGNGYTF
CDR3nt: TGTGCCAGCTCACCAATCCACAAACAGGGAAATGGCTACACCTTC

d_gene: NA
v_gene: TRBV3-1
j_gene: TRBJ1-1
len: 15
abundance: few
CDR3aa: CASSTTSSVNTEAFF
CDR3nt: TGTGCCAGCAGCACTACATCGTCGGTGAACACTGAAGCTTTCTTT

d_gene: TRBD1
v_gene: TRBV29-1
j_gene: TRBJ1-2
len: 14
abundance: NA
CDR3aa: CSVVGRDRVYGYTF
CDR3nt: TGCAGCGTTGTGGGCCGGGACAGGGTCTATGGCTACACCTTC

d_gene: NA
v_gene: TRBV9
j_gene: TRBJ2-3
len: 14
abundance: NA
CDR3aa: CASSPGGGIDTQYF
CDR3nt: TGTGCCAGCAGCCCCGGGGGCGGGATAGATACGCAGTATTTT

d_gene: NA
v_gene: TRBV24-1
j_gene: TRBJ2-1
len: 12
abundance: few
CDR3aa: CATSVTGSVQFF
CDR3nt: TGTGCCACCAGTGTTACCGGGAGTGTGCAGTTCTTC

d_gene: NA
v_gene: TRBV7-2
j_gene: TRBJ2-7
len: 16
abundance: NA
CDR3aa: CASSLDTGQSSYEQYF
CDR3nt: TGTGCCAGCAGCTTAGATACCGGACAGAGCTCCTACGAGCAGTACTTC

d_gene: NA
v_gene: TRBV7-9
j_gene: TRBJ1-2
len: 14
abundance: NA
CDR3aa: CASSPWGGYYGYTF
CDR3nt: TGTGCCAGCAGCCCCTGGGGAGGGTACTATGGCTACACCTTC

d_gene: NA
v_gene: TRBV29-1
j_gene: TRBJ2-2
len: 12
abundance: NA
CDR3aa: CSVELNTGELFF
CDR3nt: TGCAGCGTTGAACTAAACACCGGGGAGCTGTTTTTT

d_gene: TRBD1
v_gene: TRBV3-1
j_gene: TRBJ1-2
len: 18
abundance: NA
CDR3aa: CASSQGVVDSPGGYGYTF
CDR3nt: TGTGCCAGCAGCCAAGGAGTGGTGGACTCCCCAGGGGGCTATGGCTACACCTTC

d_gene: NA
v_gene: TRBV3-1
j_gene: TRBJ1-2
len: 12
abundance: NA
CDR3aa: CASSHLRRDYTF
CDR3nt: TGTGCCAGCAGCCATCTCCGGAGGGACTACACCTTC

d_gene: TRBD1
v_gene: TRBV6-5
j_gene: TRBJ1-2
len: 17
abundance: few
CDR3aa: CASREAGQGASSYGYTF
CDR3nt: TGTGCCAGCAGGGAGGCGGGACAGGGGGCTTCTAGCTATGGCTACACCTTC

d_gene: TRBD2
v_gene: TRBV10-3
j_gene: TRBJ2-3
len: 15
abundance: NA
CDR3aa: CAISESGGDTDTQYF
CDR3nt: TGTGCCATCAGTGAAAGCGGGGGAGACACAGATACGCAGTATTTT

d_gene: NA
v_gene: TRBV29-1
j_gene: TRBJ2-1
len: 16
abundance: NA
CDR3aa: CSVEPGLLSSYNEQFF
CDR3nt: TGCAGCGTCGAACCGGGGCTTTTGAGCTCCTACAATGAGCAGTTCTTC

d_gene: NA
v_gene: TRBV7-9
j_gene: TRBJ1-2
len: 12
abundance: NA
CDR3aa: CSSAQGNYGYTF
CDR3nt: TGTTCCTCGGCCCAGGGTAACTATGGCTACACCTTC

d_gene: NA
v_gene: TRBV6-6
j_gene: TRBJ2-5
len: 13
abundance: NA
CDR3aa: CASRVREQETQYF
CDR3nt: TGTGCCAGCAGGGTTCGGGAACAAGAGACCCAGTACTTC

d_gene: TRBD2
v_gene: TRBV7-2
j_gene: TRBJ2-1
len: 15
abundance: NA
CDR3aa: CASSLLSGTNNEQFF
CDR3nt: TGTGCCAGCAGCTTACTTAGCGGGACCAACAATGAGCAGTTCTTC

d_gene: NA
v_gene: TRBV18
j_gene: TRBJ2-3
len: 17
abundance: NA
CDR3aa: CASSPPAQTLGQRRQYF
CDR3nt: TGTGCCAGCTCACCACCGGCCCAGACCCTCGGGCAGCGGAGGCAGTATTTT

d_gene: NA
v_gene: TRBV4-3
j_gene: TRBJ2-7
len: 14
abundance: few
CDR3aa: CASSQGVWSYEQYF
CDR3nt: TGCGCCAGCAGCCAGGGGGTTTGGTCCTACGAGCAGTACTTC

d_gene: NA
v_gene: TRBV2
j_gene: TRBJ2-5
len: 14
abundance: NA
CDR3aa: CASSELLVQETQYF
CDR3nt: TGTGCCAGCAGTGAATTGCTAGTCCAAGAGACCCAGTACTTC

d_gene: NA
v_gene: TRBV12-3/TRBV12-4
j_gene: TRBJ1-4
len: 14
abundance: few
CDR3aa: CASSPWGSGEKLFF
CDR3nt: TGTGCCAGCAGTCCGTGGGGGAGTGGTGAAAAACTGTTTTTT

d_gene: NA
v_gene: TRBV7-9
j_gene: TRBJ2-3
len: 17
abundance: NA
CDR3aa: CASSRAERADRTDTQYF
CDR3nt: TGTGCCAGCAGCCGGGCCGAGCGGGCAGACCGCACAGATACGCAGTATTTT

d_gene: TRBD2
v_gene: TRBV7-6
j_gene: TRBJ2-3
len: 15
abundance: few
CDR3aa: CASSMGLGVTDTQYF
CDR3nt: TGTGCCAGCAGCATGGGACTAGGAGTGACAGATACGCAGTATTTT

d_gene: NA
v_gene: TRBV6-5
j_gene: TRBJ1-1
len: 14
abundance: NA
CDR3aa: CASSYSLANTEAFF
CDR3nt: TGTGCCAGCAGTTACAGCCTAGCGAACACTGAAGCTTTCTTT

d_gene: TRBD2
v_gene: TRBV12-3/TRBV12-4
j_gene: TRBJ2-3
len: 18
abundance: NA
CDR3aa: CASSFPLAGGTSTDTQYF
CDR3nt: TGTGCCAGCAGTTTTCCGCTAGCGGGGGGTACTAGCACAGATACGCAGTATTTT

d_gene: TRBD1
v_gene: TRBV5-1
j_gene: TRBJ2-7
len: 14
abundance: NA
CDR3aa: CASSLVQGAWEQYF
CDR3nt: TGCGCCAGCAGCTTGGTCCAGGGGGCGTGGGAGCAGTACTTC

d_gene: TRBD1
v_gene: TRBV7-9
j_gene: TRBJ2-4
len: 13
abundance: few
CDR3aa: CASSYDRANIQYF
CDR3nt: TGTGCCAGCAGCTACGACAGGGCGAACATTCAGTACTTC

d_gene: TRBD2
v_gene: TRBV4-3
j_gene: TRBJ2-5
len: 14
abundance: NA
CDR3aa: CASSPGGNQETQYF
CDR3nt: TGCGCCAGCAGCCCGGGGGGGAATCAAGAGACCCAGTACTTC

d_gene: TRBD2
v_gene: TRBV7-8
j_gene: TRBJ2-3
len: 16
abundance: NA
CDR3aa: CASSPDRAGGGDTQYF
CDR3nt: TGTGCCAGCAGCCCCGACAGAGCGGGAGGGGGGGATACGCAGTATTTT

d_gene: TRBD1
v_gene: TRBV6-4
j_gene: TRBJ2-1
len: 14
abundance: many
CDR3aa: CASSDSGGRNEQFF
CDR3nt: TGTGCCAGCAGTGACTCAGGGGGCAGGAATGAGCAGTTCTTC

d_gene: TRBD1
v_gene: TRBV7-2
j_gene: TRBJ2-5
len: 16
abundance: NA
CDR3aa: CASSLQGQSLVETQYF
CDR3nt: TGTGCCAGCAGCTTACAGGGACAGAGTCTTGTGGAGACCCAGTACTTC

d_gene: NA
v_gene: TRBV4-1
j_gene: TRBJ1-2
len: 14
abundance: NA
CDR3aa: CASSQQGGLIGYTF
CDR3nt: TGCGCCAGCAGCCAACAAGGAGGGTTGATCGGCTACACCTTC

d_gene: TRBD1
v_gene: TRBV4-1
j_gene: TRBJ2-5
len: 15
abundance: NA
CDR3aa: CASSRNTGDPETQYF
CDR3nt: TGCGCCAGCAGCCGCAATACAGGGGACCCAGAGACCCAGTACTTC

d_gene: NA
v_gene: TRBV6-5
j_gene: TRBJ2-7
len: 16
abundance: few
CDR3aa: CASSSVGSGIWYEQYF
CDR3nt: TGTGCCAGCAGTTCCGTGGGATCAGGGATTTGGTACGAGCAGTACTTC

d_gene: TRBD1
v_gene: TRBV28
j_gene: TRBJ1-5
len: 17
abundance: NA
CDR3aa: CASCPPGTVGSNQPQHF
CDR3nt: TGTGCCAGCTGTCCTCCCGGGACAGTAGGAAGCAATCAGCCCCAGCATTTT